One and the same sample provided the 4 T cell receptor beta chains below, sequenced in a study of blood T cell repertoires in COVID-19. Profiling relied on immunoSEQ multiplex PCR, and the TCRdb table lists in-frame clones only, not all of them. This sample carries roughly 220,000 clones, about 88% of them seen once, and the ten largest clones take just over 2.5%. The sequenced sample was PBMCs or T cells enriched from blood (not recorded which). The source of these receptors is a woman in her 30s who had recovered from COVID-19.

The chain has TRBV11-2 and TRBJ2-1, with 8 bases lining up with TRBD1. The V gene end was trimmed by 7 bases and the J gene end by 3 bases; junction bases not matched to a gene: 11. Germline-derived CDR1 and CDR2 are SGHAT and FQNNGV. CDR3 size: 16 residues. The CDR3 reads CASTILDRDLYNEQFF. CDR3 bases: TGTGCCAGCACCATCCTGGACAGGGATCTCTACAATGAGCAGTTCTTC. The full variable domain, rest sourced from reference TRBV11-2 and TRBJ2-1, is EAGVAQSPRYKIIEKRQSVAFWCNPISGHATLYWYQQILGQGPKLLIQFQNNGVVDDSQLPKDRFSAERLKGVDSTLKIQPAKLEDSAVYLCASTILDRDLYNEQFFGPGTRLTVL.

The chain uses TRBV29-1 and TRBJ2-7, with 9 positions matching TRBD1. Germline V gene sequence: CDR1 SQVTM, CDR2 ANQGSEA. V shed 5 bases, J shed 4 bases, and the junction held 3 bases outside the gene matches. This CDR3 contains 12 residues. The CDR3 protein is CSVTGQGYEQYF. The CDR3 coding sequence is TGCAGCGTTACCGGACAGGGGTACGAGCAGTACTTC.

This clone has only one observation. The same CDR3 can be traced to other DNA sequences in this sample. The CDR3 reads CASSQGDRSNTEAFF. As DNA, the CDR3 is TGCGCCAGCAGCCAAGGTGACAGGTCGAACACTGAAGCTTTCTTT. The chain recombines TRBV4-3 with TRBJ1-1; D might be TRBD1 (6 bases). The CDR3 totals 15 residues. The germline CDR1 and CDR2 sequences are LGHNA and YSLEER. Deletions cut 1 base from V and 1 base from J, with 10 bases between.

The V gene is TRBV7-9, the J gene TRBJ1-2; the D gene is possibly TRBD1 (6 bases). Germline lookup yields CDR1 SEHNR and CDR2 FQNEAQ (reference sequence). The CDR3 loop spans 13 amino acids. V gave up 5 bases and J gave up 5 bases, with 12 bases separating them. CDR3 nucleotide sequence: TGTGCCAGCAGCCCGGACAGCTATTATGGCTACACCTTC. Amino acids: CASSPDSYYGYTF.